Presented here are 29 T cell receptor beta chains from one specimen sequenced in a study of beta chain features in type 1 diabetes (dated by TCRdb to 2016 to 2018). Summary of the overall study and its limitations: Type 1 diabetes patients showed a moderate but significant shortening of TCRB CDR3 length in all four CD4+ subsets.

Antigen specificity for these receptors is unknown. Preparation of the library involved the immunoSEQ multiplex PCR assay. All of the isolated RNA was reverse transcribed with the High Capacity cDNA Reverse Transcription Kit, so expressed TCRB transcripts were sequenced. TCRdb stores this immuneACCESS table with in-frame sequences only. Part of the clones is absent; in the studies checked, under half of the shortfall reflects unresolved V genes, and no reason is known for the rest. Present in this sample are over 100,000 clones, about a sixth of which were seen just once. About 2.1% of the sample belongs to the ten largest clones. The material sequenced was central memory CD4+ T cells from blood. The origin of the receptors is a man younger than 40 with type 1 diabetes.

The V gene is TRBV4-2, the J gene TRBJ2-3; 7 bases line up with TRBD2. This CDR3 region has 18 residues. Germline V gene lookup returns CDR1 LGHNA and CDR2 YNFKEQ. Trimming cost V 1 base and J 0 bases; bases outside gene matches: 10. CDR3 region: CASSQGGGSDTSTDTQYF. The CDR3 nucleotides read TGTGCCAGCAGCCAAGGTGGCGGGAGCGATACTAGCACAGATACGCAGTATTTT.

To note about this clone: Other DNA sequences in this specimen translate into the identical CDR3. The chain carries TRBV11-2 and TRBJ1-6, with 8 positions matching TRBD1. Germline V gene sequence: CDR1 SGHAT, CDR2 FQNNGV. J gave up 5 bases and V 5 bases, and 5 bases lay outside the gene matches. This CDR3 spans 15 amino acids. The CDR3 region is CASSPWTGNNSPLHF. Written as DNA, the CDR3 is TGTGCCAGCAGCCCTTGGACAGGGAATAATTCACCCCTCCACTTT.

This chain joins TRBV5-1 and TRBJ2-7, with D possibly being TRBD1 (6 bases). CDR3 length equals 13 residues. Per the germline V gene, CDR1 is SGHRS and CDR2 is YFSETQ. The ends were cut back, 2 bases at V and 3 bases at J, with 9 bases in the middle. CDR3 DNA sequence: TGCGCCAGCAGCTTCGGGACATTCTACGAGCAGTACTTC. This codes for CASSFGTFYEQYF.

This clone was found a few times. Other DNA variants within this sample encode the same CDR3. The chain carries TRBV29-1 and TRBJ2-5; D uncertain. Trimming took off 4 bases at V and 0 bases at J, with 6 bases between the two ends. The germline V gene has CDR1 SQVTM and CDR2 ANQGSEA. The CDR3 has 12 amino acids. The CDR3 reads CSVGIHQETQYF. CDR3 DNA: TGCAGCGTTGGAATCCACCAAGAGACCCAGTACTTC.

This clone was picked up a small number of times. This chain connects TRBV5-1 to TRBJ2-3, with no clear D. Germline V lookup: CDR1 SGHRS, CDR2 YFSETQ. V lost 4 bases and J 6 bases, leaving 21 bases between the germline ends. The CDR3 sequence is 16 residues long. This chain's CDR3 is CASSAPRTNPTDTQYF. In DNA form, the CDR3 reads TGCGCCAGCAGCGCCCCCCGCACTAACCCAACGGATACGCAGTATTTT.

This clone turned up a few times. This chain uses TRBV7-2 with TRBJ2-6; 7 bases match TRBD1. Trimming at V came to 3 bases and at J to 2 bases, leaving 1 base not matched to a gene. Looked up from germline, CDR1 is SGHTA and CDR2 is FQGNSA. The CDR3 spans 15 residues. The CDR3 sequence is CASSFGTAGANVLTF. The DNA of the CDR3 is TGTGCCAGCAGCTTCGGGACAGCTGGGGCCAACGTCCTGACTTTC.

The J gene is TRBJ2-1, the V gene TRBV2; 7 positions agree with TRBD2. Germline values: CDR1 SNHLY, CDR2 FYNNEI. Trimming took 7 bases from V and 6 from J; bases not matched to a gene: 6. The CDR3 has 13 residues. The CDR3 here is CASTGTILNEQFF. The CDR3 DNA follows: TGTGCCAGCACCGGGACTATCCTCAATGAGCAGTTCTTC.

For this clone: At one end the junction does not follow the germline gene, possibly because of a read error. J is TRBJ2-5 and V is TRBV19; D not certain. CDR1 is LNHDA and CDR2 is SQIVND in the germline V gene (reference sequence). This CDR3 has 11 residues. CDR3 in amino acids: CASSGQGTQYF. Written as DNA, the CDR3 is TGTGCCAGTAGCGGCCAAGGGACCCAGTACTTC.

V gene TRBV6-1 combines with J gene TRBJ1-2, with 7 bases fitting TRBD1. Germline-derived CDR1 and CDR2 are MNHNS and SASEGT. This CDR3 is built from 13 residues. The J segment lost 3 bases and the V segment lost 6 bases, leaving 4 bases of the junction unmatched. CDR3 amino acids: CASRLTGDYGYTF. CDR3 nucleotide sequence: TGTGCCAGCAGATTAACAGGGGACTATGGCTACACCTTC.

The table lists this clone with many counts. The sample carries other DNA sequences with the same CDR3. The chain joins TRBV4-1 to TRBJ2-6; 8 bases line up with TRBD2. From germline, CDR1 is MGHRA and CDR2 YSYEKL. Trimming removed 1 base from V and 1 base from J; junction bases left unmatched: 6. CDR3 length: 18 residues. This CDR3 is CASSQGGRGRSGANVLTF. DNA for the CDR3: TGCGCCAGCAGCCAAGGGGGCCGCGGGAGGTCTGGGGCCAACGTCCTGACTTTC.

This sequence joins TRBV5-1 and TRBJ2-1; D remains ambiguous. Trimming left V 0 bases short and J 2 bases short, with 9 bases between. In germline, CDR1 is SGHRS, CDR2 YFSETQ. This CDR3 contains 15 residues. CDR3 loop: CASSLAPGTYNEQFF. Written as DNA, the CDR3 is TGCGCCAGCAGCTTGGCCCCAGGAACCTACAATGAGCAGTTCTTC.

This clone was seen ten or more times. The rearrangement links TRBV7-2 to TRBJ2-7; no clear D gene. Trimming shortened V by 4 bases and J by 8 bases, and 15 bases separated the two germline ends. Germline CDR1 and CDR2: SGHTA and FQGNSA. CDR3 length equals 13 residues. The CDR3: CASSSSAERKQYF. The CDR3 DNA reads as TGTGCCAGCAGCTCCTCCGCGGAACGTAAGCAGTACTTC.

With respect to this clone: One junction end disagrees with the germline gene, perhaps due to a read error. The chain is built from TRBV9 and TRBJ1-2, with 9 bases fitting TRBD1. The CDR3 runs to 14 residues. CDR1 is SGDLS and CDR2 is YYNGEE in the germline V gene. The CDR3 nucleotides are TGTGCCAGCAGCGTAAATCCCACAGGGGGCGAGTCGTCCTTC. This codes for CASSVNPTGGESSF.

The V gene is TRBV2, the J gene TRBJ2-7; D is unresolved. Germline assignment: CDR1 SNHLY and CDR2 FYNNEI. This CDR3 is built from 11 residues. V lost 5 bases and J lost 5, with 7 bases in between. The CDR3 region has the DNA TGTGCCAGCAGTACTGCCGACGAGCAGTACTTC. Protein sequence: CASSTADEQYF.

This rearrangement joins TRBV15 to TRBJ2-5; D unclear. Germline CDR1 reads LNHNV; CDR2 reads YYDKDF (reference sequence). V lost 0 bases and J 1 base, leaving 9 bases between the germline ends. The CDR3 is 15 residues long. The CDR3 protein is CATSRDVGFQETQYF. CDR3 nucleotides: TGTGCCACCAGCAGAGATGTAGGGTTCCAAGAGACCCAGTACTTC.

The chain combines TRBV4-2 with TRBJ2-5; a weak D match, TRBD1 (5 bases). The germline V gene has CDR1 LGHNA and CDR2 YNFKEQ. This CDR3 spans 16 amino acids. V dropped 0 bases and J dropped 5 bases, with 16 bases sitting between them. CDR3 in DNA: TGTGCCAGCAGCCAAGATAAAGCAGGGAATCGGGAGACCCAGTACTTC. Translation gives CASSQDKAGNRETQYF.

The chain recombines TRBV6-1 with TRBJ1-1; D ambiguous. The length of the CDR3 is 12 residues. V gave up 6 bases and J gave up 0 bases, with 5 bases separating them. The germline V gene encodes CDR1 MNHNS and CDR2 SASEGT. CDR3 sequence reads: CASRTVNTEAFF. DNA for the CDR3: TGTGCCAGCAGGACTGTGAACACTGAAGCTTTCTTT.

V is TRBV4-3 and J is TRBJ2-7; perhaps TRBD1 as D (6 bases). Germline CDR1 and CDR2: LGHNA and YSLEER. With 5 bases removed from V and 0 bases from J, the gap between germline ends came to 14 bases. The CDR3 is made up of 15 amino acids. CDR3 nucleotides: TGCGCCAGCAGCGTAGAGCAGGGGAGCTCCTACGAGCAGTACTTC. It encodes CASSVEQGSSYEQYF.

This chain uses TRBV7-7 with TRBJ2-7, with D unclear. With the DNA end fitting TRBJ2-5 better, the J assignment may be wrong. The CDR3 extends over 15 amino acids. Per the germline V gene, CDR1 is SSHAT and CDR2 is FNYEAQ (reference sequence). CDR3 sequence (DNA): TGTGCCAGCAGCTCCGGCCCCCCTCCCCAAGAGACCCAGTACTTC. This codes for CASSSGPPPQETQYF.

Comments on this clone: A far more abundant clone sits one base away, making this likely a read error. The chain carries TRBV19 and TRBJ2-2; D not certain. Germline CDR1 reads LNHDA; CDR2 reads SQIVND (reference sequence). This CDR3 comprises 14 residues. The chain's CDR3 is CARSIGTNAGELFF. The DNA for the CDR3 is TGTGCCAGAAGTATAGGCACAAACGCCGGGGAGCTGTTTTTT.

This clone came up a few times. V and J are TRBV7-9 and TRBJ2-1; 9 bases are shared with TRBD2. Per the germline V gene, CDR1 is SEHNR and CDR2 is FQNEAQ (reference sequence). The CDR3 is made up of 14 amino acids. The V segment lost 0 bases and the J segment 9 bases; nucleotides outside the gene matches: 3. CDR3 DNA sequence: TGTGCCAGCAGCTTAGCCGGGACTAGCACTGAGCAGTTCTTC. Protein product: CASSLAGTSTEQFF.

CDR3 DNA sequence: TGCAGTGATACCAGGGTGGAGACCCAGTACTTC. This translates into CSDTRVETQYF. The chain joins TRBV20-1 to TRBJ2-5, with D possibly being TRBD1 (5 bases). V was trimmed by 7 bases and J by 5 bases, leaving 11 bases between them. This CDR3 has 11 residues. Per germline, CDR1 DFQATT and CDR2 SNEGSKA (reference sequence).

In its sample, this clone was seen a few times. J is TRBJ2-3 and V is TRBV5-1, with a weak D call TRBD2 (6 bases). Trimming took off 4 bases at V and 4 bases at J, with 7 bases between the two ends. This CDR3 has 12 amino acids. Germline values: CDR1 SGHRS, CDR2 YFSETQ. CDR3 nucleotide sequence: TGCGCCAGCAGCAGACTAGCAGATACGCAGTATTTT. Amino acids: CASSRLADTQYF.

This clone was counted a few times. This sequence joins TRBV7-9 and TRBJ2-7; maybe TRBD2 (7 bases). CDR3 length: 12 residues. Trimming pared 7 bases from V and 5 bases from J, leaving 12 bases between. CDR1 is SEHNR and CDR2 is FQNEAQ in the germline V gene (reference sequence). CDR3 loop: CASNRGGDEQYF. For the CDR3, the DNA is TGTGCCAGCAACAGAGGGGGGGACGAGCAGTACTTC.

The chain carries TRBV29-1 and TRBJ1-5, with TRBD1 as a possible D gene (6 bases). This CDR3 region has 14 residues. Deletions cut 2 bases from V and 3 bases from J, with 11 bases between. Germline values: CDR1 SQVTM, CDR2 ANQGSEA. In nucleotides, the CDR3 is TGCAGCGTTGAAACCGGGGGGCCCAATCAGCCCCAGCATTTT. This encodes CSVETGGPNQPQHF.

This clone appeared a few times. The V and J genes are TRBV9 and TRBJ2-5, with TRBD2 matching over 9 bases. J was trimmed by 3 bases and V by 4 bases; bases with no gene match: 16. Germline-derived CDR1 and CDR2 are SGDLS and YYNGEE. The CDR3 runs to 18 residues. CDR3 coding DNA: TGTGCCAGCAGCCCCACGTCGAGACTAGCGGTAGAGGAAGAGACCCAGTACTTC. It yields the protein CASSPTSRLAVEEETQYF.

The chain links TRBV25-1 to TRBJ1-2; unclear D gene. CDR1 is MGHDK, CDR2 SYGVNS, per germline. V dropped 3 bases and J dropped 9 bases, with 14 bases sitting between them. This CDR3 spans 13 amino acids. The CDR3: CASSDPDPGSYTF. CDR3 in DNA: TGTGCCAGCAGTGACCCGGACCCGGGGAGCTACACCTTC.

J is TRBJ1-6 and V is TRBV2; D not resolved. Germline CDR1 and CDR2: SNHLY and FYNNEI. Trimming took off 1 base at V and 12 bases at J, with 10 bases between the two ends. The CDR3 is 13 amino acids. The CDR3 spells CASSEVAAQPLHF. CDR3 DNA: TGTGCCAGCAGTGAAGTGGCTGCCCAACCCCTCCACTTT.

CDR3: CASSLFQSGEQFF. The CDR3 DNA follows: TGTGCCAGCAGTTTGTTCCAATCGGGCGAGCAGTTCTTC. The chain links TRBV6-5 to TRBJ2-1; the D is unclear. The CDR3 sequence is 13 residues long. Trimming took 4 bases from V and 10 from J, leaving 14 bases between them. Per germline, CDR1 MNHEY and CDR2 SVGAGI.